This entry is about one TCR beta chain. This entry is derived from a study of T cells in Graves' hyperthyroidism and ophthalmopathy. TCR beta CDR3 region amplification was performed from RNA transcripts. HTBI primers were employed in a first-round RT-PCR of the TCR CDR3. MiXCR was run by TCRdb on the multiplex PCR reads, yielding one entry per CDR3 protein. The sample carries more than 500,000 distinct CDR3 sequences, about 45% recorded once. This CDR3 comprises 15 residues. V shed 4 bases and J shed 4 bases, with 11 bases lying between them. The source material was peripheral blood or thyroid tissue (not recorded which). The rearrangement joins TRBV12-3 or TRBV12-4 to TRBJ1-6; D may be TRBD1 (6 bases). This sequence was found in an adult woman with Graves' disease, either hyperthyroidism or ophthalmopathy (not recorded which). In nucleotides, the CDR3 is TGTGCCAGCAGTTCCGGGACACGGTATAATTCACCCCTCCACTTT. As protein: CASSSGTRYNSPLHF.